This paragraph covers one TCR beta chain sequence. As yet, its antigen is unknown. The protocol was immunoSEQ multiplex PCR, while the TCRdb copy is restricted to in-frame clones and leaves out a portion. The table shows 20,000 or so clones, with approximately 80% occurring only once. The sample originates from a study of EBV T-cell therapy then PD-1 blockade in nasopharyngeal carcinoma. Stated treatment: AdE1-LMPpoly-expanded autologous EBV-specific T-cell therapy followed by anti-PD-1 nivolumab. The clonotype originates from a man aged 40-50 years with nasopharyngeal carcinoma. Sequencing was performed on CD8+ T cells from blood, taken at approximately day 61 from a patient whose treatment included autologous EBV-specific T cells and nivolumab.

The CDR3 sequence is CASSHFGQSTEAFF. In DNA, the CDR3 is TGCGCCAGCAGCCACTTCGGACAGAGCACTGAAGCTTTCTTT. The V call is TRBV4-3, the J call TRBJ1-1, with a weak D call TRBD1 (6 bases). CDR3 size: 14 residues. Trimming removed 3 bases at V and 4 bases at J, with 12 bases between. Per the germline V gene, CDR1 is LGHNA and CDR2 is YSLEER.